This TCR beta chain was obtained from a study of monozygotic twins with inflammatory bowel disease. TCRalpha and TCRbeta cDNA was put through two nested PCRs of roughly 17 and 9 cycles. From its re-call of the 5' RACE reads, TCRdb lists each CDR3 protein once, without DNA. Its clone listing holds 400,000 to 500,000 distinct CDR3 sequences. Per the germline V gene, CDR1 is ENHRY and CDR2 is SYGVKD. The CDR3 sequence is 17 residues long. Study-level findings and limits: Comparison of concordant versus discordant twins revealed no difference in repertoire similarity, possibly due to limited power. Patient repertoires may carry noise from differing immunosuppressive treatments.

About this clonotype: Its matching antigen is unknown.

The TCR originated in a human donor with ulcerative colitis or Crohn's disease, or a healthy co-twin of an affected twin (not recorded which). This chain uses TRBV10-3 with TRBJ2-3; lacking DNA, the TRBD2 call made by TCRdb goes unchecked. Sequenced input: blood. CDR3 loop: CAISDRLLAGSTDTQYF.